This T cell receptor beta chain is drawn from a study of cytomegalovirus exposure and HLA in healthy donors. Whole-study results and caveats: Trimming of TCR beta V- and J-genes showed a link, identified in a later analysis, to a missense DCLRE1C variant.

The PCR made use of 60 Vbeta and 13 Jbeta primers. Here immunoSEQ multiplex PCR was the method, and the copy in TCRdb shows in-frame clones only, minus some. The table records about 64,000 clones, more than 60% of them present only once. This clone was recorded once. As yet, its antigen is unknown. Germline V gives CDR1 MNHEY, CDR2 SVGAGI. The CDR3 extends over 14 amino acids. The V end was cut by 6 bases, the J end by 2 bases, with 13 bases between. The sample taken for sequencing was PBMCs. The rearrangement uses TRBV6-5 and TRBJ1-2; maybe TRBD1 (6 bases). The receptor comes from a male donor in good health and CMV-seropositive. This chain's CDR3 is CASSLGQTNYGYTF. Here the CDR3 DNA reads TGTGCCAGCAGCCTAGGACAGACCAACTATGGCTACACCTTC.